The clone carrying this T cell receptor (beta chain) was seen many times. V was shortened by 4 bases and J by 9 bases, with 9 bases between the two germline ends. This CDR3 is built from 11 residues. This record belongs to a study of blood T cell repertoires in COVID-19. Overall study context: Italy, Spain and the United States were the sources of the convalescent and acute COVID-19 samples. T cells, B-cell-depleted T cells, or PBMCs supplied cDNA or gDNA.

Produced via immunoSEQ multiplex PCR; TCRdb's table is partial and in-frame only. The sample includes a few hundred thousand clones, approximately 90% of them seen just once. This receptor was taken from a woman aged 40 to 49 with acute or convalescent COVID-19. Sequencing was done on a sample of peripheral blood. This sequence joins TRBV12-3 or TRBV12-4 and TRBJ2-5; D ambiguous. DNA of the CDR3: TGTGCCAGCAGTTCCTCCAGTCCCCAGTACTTC. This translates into CASSSSSPQYF.